The 21 T cell receptor beta chains below come from one sample, sequenced in a study of HIV-infected patients and healthy controls. Reverse transcription used around 500 ng RNA and constant-region primers for alpha and beta. Alpha and beta chain libraries were made separately by chain-specific third strand synthesis with multiplexing indices. Each CDR3 protein gets one entry after TCRdb re-called the 5' RACE reads with MiXCR. This sample has around 2,200 distinct CDR3 sequences, with approximately 15% found just once. Antiretroviral therapy had run roughly three months, about 14 weeks, before follow-up blood collection. No cell fractionation was done, so the repertoire covers all unsorted peripheral blood T cells. The sequences come from blood, collected during antiretroviral therapy. These receptors originate from an adult with HIV infection.

This clonotype is medium-sized. J is TRBJ2-3 and V is TRBV6-1; D tentatively reads TRBD1 or TRBD2 (5 bases each). The V end lost 1 base, the J end lost 4 bases, and 6 bases lay between the germline ends. The V gene's germline CDR1 is MNHNS and CDR2 SASEGT. The CDR3 is made up of 13 amino acids. The CDR3, as DNA: TGTGCCAGCAGTGAAGGAGGGGCAGATACGCAGTATTTT. Translated, it gives CASSEGGADTQYF.

This clonotype is judged medium-sized (0.01 to 0.1%). The genes are TRBV10-3 and TRBJ2-6; no definite D call. The CDR3 consists of 17 residues. V lost 2 bases, J lost 0 bases, and 11 bases lay in between. Germline CDR1 ENHRY, CDR2 SYGVKD. CDR3 in DNA: TGTGCCATCAGTGAGGGACGTCAGAGCTCTGGGGCCAACGTCCTGACTTTC. Protein product: CAISEGRQSSGANVLTF.

By its share, this clonotype is large. The V gene is TRBV7-2, the J gene TRBJ2-7; TRBD2 agrees at 9 bases. The CDR3 is 16 amino acids. V shed 5 bases and J 5 bases; nucleotides not matched to a gene: 13. CDR1 is SGHTA, CDR2 FQGNSA, per germline. In DNA, the CDR3 is TGTGCCAGCAGCCGTAATTCGGGACTAGCAAGCAACGAGCAGTACTTC. Translation gives CASSRNSGLASNEQYF.

This clonotype occurred a few times. V usage is TRBV20-1 and J usage is TRBJ2-5, with TRBD1 matching over 8 bases. The CDR3 is 12 amino acids. The ends lost 5 bases at V and 5 bases at J; junction bases unmatched: 4. Germline values: CDR1 DFQATT, CDR2 SNEGSKA (reference sequence). The CDR3 sequence is CSADNRGETQYF. The CDR3 region has the DNA TGCAGTGCTGACAACAGGGGGGAGACCCAGTACTTC.

Ten or more counts support this clonotype. This rearrangement joins TRBV12-3 or TRBV12-4 to TRBJ1-1, with 7 bases fitting TRBD1. The ends lost 6 bases at V and 4 bases at J; junction bases unmatched: 14. This CDR3 spans 16 amino acids. The CDR3 spells CASSVTNQPGGTEAFF. The CDR3 nucleotides read TGTGCCAGCAGCGTGACGAATCAGCCAGGGGGCACTGAAGCTTTCTTT.

Judged by abundance, this clonotype is medium-sized. The CDR3 is CASSLALGAFQTQYF. The DNA of the CDR3 is TGTGCCAGCAGCTTAGCGCTGGGGGCCTTTCAGACCCAGTACTTC. V usage is TRBV7-9 and J usage is TRBJ2-5, with D possibly TRBD1 on 6 matching bases. Trimming removed 0 bases at V and 6 bases at J, with 14 bases between. Looked up from germline, CDR1 is SEHNR and CDR2 is FQNEAQ (reference sequence). There are 15 residues in the CDR3.

In this sample, this clonotype is large (0.1 to 1%). Germline and junction disagree at one end, which may indicate a read error. The J gene is TRBJ1-3, the V gene TRBV13; D is uncertain. The CDR3 is 16 residues long. CDR1 is PRHDT and CDR2 is FYEKMQ in the germline V gene (reference sequence). The CDR3 sequence is CASSLGRTEIGDTIYF. The DNA for the CDR3 is TGTGCCAGCAGCTTAGGGCGGACGGAGATTGGAGACACCATATATTTT. The full variable domain, rest sourced from reference TRBV13 and TRBJ1-3, is AAGVIQSPRHLIKEKRETATLKCYPIPRHDTVYWYQQGPGQDPQFLISFYEKMQSDKGSIPDRFSAQQFSDYHSELNMSSLELGDSALYFCASSLGRTEIGDTIYFGEGSWLTVV.

This clonotype is labeled as medium-sized. This chain joins TRBV20-1 and TRBJ2-3, with 8 bases lining up with TRBD2. Germline V lookup: CDR1 DFQATT, CDR2 SNEGSKA (reference sequence). This CDR3 spans 14 amino acids. With V trimmed by 3 bases and J by 4 bases, 6 bases remained unmatched. CDR3 sequence reads: CSASGRARADTQYF. CDR3 in DNA: TGCAGTGCTAGCGGGAGGGCCAGGGCAGATACGCAGTATTTT.

This clonotype is medium-sized (0.01 to 0.1%) within its sample. The chain couples TRBV29-1 to TRBJ2-7; 14 bases align to TRBD2. Germline CDR1 SQVTM, CDR2 ANQGSEA. The V gene end was trimmed by 5 bases and the J gene end by 3 bases; junction bases not matched to a gene: 3. The CDR3 is 14 amino acids. CDR3 sequence (DNA): TGCAGCGTTTTGGGACTAGCGGGAGTCTACGAGCAGTACTTC. Its translation is CSVLGLAGVYEQYF.

The chain carries TRBV11-2 and TRBJ2-7; tentative D call: TRBD1 (6 bases). Trimming stripped 1 base from V and 5 bases from J, with 18 bases between. Germline CDR1 and CDR2: SGHAT and FQNNGV. This CDR3 has 16 residues. CDR3 bases: TGTGCCAGCAGCTTAGTTGTTGGACAGCCTAGGAACGAGCAGTACTTC. It yields the protein CASSLVVGQPRNEQYF.

The CDR3 DNA is TGTGCCACCAGCCTCGGACGGGTAGAAGCTTTCTTT. Translating it yields CATSLGRVEAFF. The chain is built from TRBV6-2 or TRBV6-3 and TRBJ1-1; no definite D call. Trimming shortened V by 10 bases and J by 8 bases, and 17 bases separated the two germline ends. The CDR3 spans 12 residues. From germline, CDR1 is MNHEY and CDR2 SVGEGT.

In its sample, this clonotype is medium-sized. The gene calls are TRBV5-6 and TRBJ1-1; D gene ambiguous. Germline values: CDR1 SGHDT, CDR2 YYEEEE. V shed 10 bases and J shed 0 bases, with 16 bases lying between them. CDR3 length: 14 amino acids. DNA for the CDR3: TGTGCCTCTGTCGGGGTTGGGGTGAACACTGAAGCTTTCTTT. It yields the protein CASVGVGVNTEAFF.

By share, this clonotype counts as medium-sized. The CDR3 protein is CASSLVLSGAVDTQYF. As DNA, the CDR3 is TGTGCCAGCAGCTTAGTTTTGTCAGGGGCAGTAGATACGCAGTATTTT. The chain is built from TRBV7-3 and TRBJ2-3, with D tentatively TRBD1 (6 bases). V lost 2 bases to trimming and J lost 5 bases, with 17 bases between them. Germline loops: CDR1 SGHTA, CDR2 FQGTGA. The CDR3 sequence is 16 residues long. The full variable domain, with the rest looked up from reference TRBV7-3 and TRBJ2-3, is GAGVSQTPSNKVTEKGKYVELRCDPISGHTALYWYRQSLGQGPEFLIYFQGTGAADDSGLPNDRFFAVRPEGSVSTLKIQRTERGDSAVYLCASSLVLSGAVDTQYFGPGTRLTVL.

This clonotype is judged medium-sized. The CDR3 DNA sequence: TGTGCCAGCAGTCTGACAGGACGGCCCGCAGATACGCAGTATTTT. Encoded protein: CASSLTGRPADTQYF. This chain joins TRBV6-5 and TRBJ2-3; maybe TRBD1 (6 bases). The CDR3 has 15 amino acids. V was pared by 5 bases and J by 4 bases, with 16 bases between. Germline CDR1 and CDR2: MNHEY and SVGAGI.

By share, this clonotype counts as medium-sized. The chain combines TRBV5-5 with TRBJ2-1, with 9 bases that match TRBD2. The CDR3 contains 16 residues. The V segment lost 2 bases and the J segment 7 bases; nucleotides outside the gene matches: 10. Germline V gene lookup returns CDR1 SGHKS and CDR2 YYEKEE (reference sequence). The CDR3 sequence: CASSFPGGRARNEQFF. In DNA, the CDR3 is TGTGCCAGCAGCTTCCCTGGCGGGAGGGCAAGGAATGAGCAGTTCTTC.

The chain combines TRBV29-1 with TRBJ1-5, with D uncertain. Germline CDR1 and CDR2: SQVTM and ANQGSEA. CDR3 length equals 14 residues. V dropped 6 bases and J dropped 2 bases, with 14 bases sitting between them. The CDR3 nucleotides are TGCAGCGTGAACGGAGGTTCGGGCAATCAGCCCCAGCATTTT. Encoded protein: CSVNGGSGNQPQHF.

A note on this clonotype: A much larger clonotype is one base distant, so this may be a read error. The chain couples TRBV5-1 to TRBJ1-1; a possible D gene is TRBD1 (6 bases). This CDR3 is built from 15 residues. Germline values: CDR1 SGHRS, CDR2 YFSETQ. Here the CDR3 reads CDSSFGQGLRTEAFF. CDR3 sequence (DNA): TGCGACAGCAGCTTCGGTCAGGGGCTGAGGACTGAAGCTTTCTTT.

This clonotype is labeled medium-sized. V gene TRBV14 combines with J gene TRBJ1-1; D gene uncertain. Germline CDR1 is SGHDN and CDR2 is FVKESK. This CDR3 has 13 amino acids. Between the trimmed V and J ends, which lost 7 bases and 3 bases, there was a span of 12 bases. As DNA, the CDR3 is TGTGCCAGCAAGGCGGAACATTACACTGAAGCTTTCTTT. Translation: CASKAEHYTEAFF.

This clonotype is categorized as medium-sized. The rearrangement uses TRBV2 and TRBJ2-3; tentative D call: TRBD2 (5 bases). CDR1 and CDR2 (germline): SNHLY, FYNNEI. V lost 5 bases and J lost 0, with 9 bases in between. The CDR3 is 14 residues long. CDR3 DNA: TGTGCCAGCAGTCGGACGGGAAGCACAGATACGCAGTATTTT. Amino acids: CASSRTGSTDTQYF. The full variable domain, in which reference TRBV2 and TRBJ2-3 provide the parts outside the CDR3, is EPEVTQTPSHQVTQMGQEVILRCVPISNHLYFYWYRQILGQKVEFLVSFYNNEISEKSEIFDDQFSVERPDGSNFTLKIRSTKLEDSAMYFCASSRTGSTDTQYFGPGTRLTVL.

Judged by abundance, this clonotype is medium-sized. The chain uses TRBV7-9 and TRBJ2-6; D is ambiguous. The CDR3 is 15 residues long. Trimming removed 5 bases from V and 0 bases from J, with 8 bases in between. CDR1 SEHNR and CDR2 FQNEAQ come from the germline V gene (reference sequence). The CDR3 loop reads CASSEQISGANVLTF. In DNA, the CDR3 is TGTGCCAGCAGCGAACAGATCTCTGGGGCCAACGTCCTGACTTTC.

In this sample, this clonotype is medium-sized. CDR3 bases: TGTGCCTGGAGTCGGACTAGCGCGGGAGAGCAGTACTTC. Protein: CAWSRTSAGEQYF. The V gene is TRBV30, the J gene TRBJ2-7, with 9 positions matching TRBD2. CDR1 is GTSNPN, CDR2 SVGIG, per germline (reference sequence). The CDR3 length is 13 residues. Trimming took 2 bases from V and 7 from J; bases not matched to a gene: 6.